The 20 T cell receptor beta chains below were found in one sample sequenced in a study of Graves' ophthalmopathy and Graves' hyperthyroidism. RNA transcripts served as template for amplifying TCR beta CDR3 sequences. The authors performed first-round RT-PCR with HTBI primers and then a second-round multiplex PCR. TCRdb reanalysed the multiplex PCR reads using MiXCR and keeps one entry per CDR3 protein. This sample has a few hundred thousand distinct CDR3 sequences; approximately 21% occur once, and the top ten carry roughly 3%. Specimen: peripheral blood. Every receptor here comes from a woman between 18 and 29 years old with stable Graves' hyperthyroidism.

This clonotype has at least ten counts. The rearrangement uses TRBV7-2 and TRBJ1-2; D uncertain. Trimming took 5 bases from V and 5 from J, leaving 24 bases between them. Germline values: CDR1 SGHTA, CDR2 FQGNSA. This CDR3 has 17 residues. CDR3 bases: TGTGCCAGCAGCCCAAGCAGCGTACAGTCCTCTCGTTATGGCTACACCTTC. The encoded protein is CASSPSSVQSSRYGYTF.

This clonotype was seen many times. CDR3 bases: TGTGCCAGCAGCCAATCTATTATCGGCGGCTCCGTATATTTT. This translates into CASSQSIIGGSVYF. The chain is built from TRBV3-1 and TRBJ1-3; unclear D gene. CDR3 size: 14 residues. Trimming removed 2 bases at V and 14 bases at J, with 19 bases between. The germline V gene has CDR1 LGHDT and CDR2 YNNKEL (reference sequence).

This clonotype showed up many times. This chain links TRBV19 with TRBJ2-2; TRBD1 matches at 9 bases. Unmatched junction bases numbered 9, after V lost 6 bases and J lost 4 bases. The CDR3 runs to 16 residues. Germline CDR1 LNHDA, CDR2 SQIVND (reference sequence). CDR3 nucleotide sequence: TGTGCCAGTAGCTCCCGTCGGGACAGGGTCACCGGGGAGCTGTTTTTT. This encodes CASSSRRDRVTGELFF.

This clonotype was counted a single time. The DNA of the CDR3 is TGTGCCAGCAGCCCGGAGTTCGGGACAGGGGGTCAGCCCCAGCATTTT. Its protein is CASSPEFGTGGQPQHF. J is TRBJ1-5 and V is TRBV11-2; 11 bases line up with TRBD1. The CDR3 has 16 residues. Losses at the gene ends were 5 bases for V and 6 bases for J; bases not matched to a gene: 9. From germline, CDR1 is SGHAT and CDR2 FQNNGV.

This clonotype has a handful of counts. The genes are TRBV6-5 and TRBJ2-3; TRBD1 agrees at 10 bases. Unmatched junction bases numbered 0, after V lost 2 bases and J lost 4 bases. The germline CDR1 and CDR2 sequences are MNHEY and SVGAGI. The CDR3 totals 14 residues. CDR3 sequence reads: CASSYGTGADTQYF. The CDR3 DNA reads TGTGCCAGCAGTTACGGGACAGGGGCAGATACGCAGTATTTT.

This clonotype has only a few counts. The V and J genes are TRBV6-1 and TRBJ2-5; perhaps TRBD2 as D (5 bases). CDR3 length: 14 amino acids. Deletions cut 10 bases from V and 2 bases from J, with 17 bases between. The germline V gene encodes CDR1 MNHNS and CDR2 SASEGT. CDR3 nucleotide sequence: TGTGCCACCGACCAAGGACTGGTACAAGAGACCCAGTACTTC. Translation: CATDQGLVQETQYF.

This clonotype was seen at least ten times. The chain couples TRBV6-2 or TRBV6-3 to TRBJ2-5; TRBD1 or TRBD2 may be the D gene (6 bases each). V gave up 7 bases and J gave up 14 bases, with 17 bases separating them. Germline V gives CDR1 MNHEY, CDR2 SVGEGT. This CDR3 has 11 residues. The CDR3 DNA follows: TGTGCCAGCACCAAGGGGGACTCGCGTTACTTC. Translation gives CASTKGDSRYF.

This clonotype came up many times. The V and J genes are TRBV4-2 and TRBJ1-3; possibly TRBD1 for D (6 bases). Germline values: CDR1 LGHNA, CDR2 YNFKEQ. There are 15 residues in the CDR3. The V end was cut by 3 bases, the J end by 3 bases, with 12 bases between. The DNA of the CDR3 is TGTGCCAGCAGCCAGGGGCAGGGGAATGGAAACACCATATATTTT. It translates to CASSQGQGNGNTIYF.

The rearrangement links TRBV28 to TRBJ2-2, with a tentative D call TRBD2 (7 bases). Germline CDR1 is MDHEN and CDR2 is SYDVKM. This CDR3 spans 15 amino acids. Trimming shortened V by 1 base and J by 10 bases, and 16 bases separated the two germline ends. CDR3 sequence reads: CASSLSPGGQKELFF. CDR3 DNA: TGTGCCAGCAGTTTATCTCCGGGGGGCCAGAAGGAGCTGTTTTTT.

This clonotype was seen many times. The germline gene is not matched at one end of the junction; a read error may be the cause. The V call is TRBV6-5, the J call TRBJ2-6; a weak D match, TRBD1 (5 bases). The CDR3 consists of 15 residues. CDR1 and CDR2 from the germline V gene are MNHEY and SVGAGI. The CDR3 loop is CASSYSGSGANALTF. The CDR3 DNA follows: TGTGCCAGCAGTTACTCGGGTTCTGGGGCCAACGCCCTGACTTTC.

This clonotype appeared many times. This chain links TRBV3-1 with TRBJ1-3, with 10 nucleotides matching TRBD1. Unmatched junction bases numbered 5, after V lost 1 base and J lost 8 bases. Germline V gives CDR1 LGHDT, CDR2 YNNKEL (reference sequence). This CDR3 has 15 residues. For the CDR3, the DNA is TGTGCCAGCAGCCAAGGACAGGGGGCGGGGTACACCATATATTTT. Encoded protein: CASSQGQGAGYTIYF.

This clonotype was seen at least ten times. This chain joins TRBV11-2 and TRBJ2-6; D is perhaps TRBD2 (6 bases). This CDR3 has 17 residues. Trimming took 4 bases from V and 0 from J, leaving 13 bases between them. CDR1 is SGHAT, CDR2 FQNNGV, per germline. This CDR3 reads CASSSEGPSSGANVLTF. Written as DNA, the CDR3 is TGTGCCAGCAGCTCGGAGGGACCGAGCTCTGGGGCCAACGTCCTGACTTTC.

The chain couples TRBV7-2 to TRBJ1-5; D is uncertain. CDR1 SGHTA and CDR2 FQGNSA come from the germline V gene. Trimming stripped 0 bases from V and 0 bases from J, with 9 bases between. The CDR3 spans 16 residues. For the CDR3, the DNA is TGTGCCAGCAGCTTAGCGAACAGTCATAGCAATCAGCCCCAGCATTTT. Encoded protein: CASSLANSHSNQPQHF.

Ten or more counts support this clonotype. The V gene is TRBV28, the J gene TRBJ1-5; D not resolved. V was cut by 5 bases and J by 4 bases, with 12 bases left in between. The CDR3 totals 14 residues. Germline lookup yields CDR1 MDHEN and CDR2 SYDVKM. CDR3 DNA sequence: TGTGCCAGCAGTCCCCGTATCCTGAATCAGCCCCAGCATTTT. Amino acids: CASSPRILNQPQHF.

Many counts were recorded for this clonotype. The chain is built from TRBV6-4 and TRBJ2-7; no clear D. The length of the CDR3 is 16 residues. Germline V gives CDR1 MRHNA, CDR2 SNTAGT. The V gene lost 1 base and the J gene lost 7 bases, with 20 bases spanning the gap. CDR3 sequence: CASSDFMAGKAWEQYF. The DNA for the CDR3 is TGTGCCAGCAGTGACTTTATGGCTGGGAAGGCGTGGGAGCAGTACTTC.

This clonotype has ten or more counts. This chain links TRBV27 with TRBJ2-2, with D hard to call. The CDR3 sequence is 15 residues long. The germline CDR1 and CDR2 sequences are MNHEY and SMNVEV (reference sequence). The V and J ends lost 5 bases and 2 bases respectively, with 12 bases between them. Here the CDR3 reads CASSILLDNTGELFF. DNA of the CDR3: TGTGCCAGCAGTATCCTTCTGGACAACACCGGGGAGCTGTTTTTT.

Many counts were recorded for this clonotype. The chain couples TRBV5-6 to TRBJ1-5; TRBD1 matches at 9 bases. Germline CDR1 is SGHDT and CDR2 is YYEEEE. The CDR3 spans 14 residues. V lost 6 bases and J lost 5; bases outside the gene matches: 6. CDR3 sequence: CASTTGTGHQPQHF. CDR3 nucleotides: TGTGCCAGCACCACCGGGACAGGGCATCAGCCCCAGCATTTT.

The chain uses TRBV27 and TRBJ2-5; 7 bases align to TRBD1. Trimming cost V 5 bases and J 4 bases; bases outside gene matches: 4. The CDR3 runs 13 residues. Germline assignment: CDR1 MNHEY and CDR2 SMNVEV (reference sequence). The CDR3 sequence is CASSTDRRETQYF. CDR3 nucleotide sequence: TGTGCCAGCAGTACGGACAGGAGAGAGACCCAGTACTTC.

This clonotype was detected only a few times. The chain has TRBV7-6 and TRBJ1-2, with D unresolved. Deletions cut 2 bases from V and 0 bases from J, with 4 bases between. CDR1 and CDR2 from the germline V gene are SGHVS and FNYEAQ. This CDR3 is 13 amino acids long. CDR3: CASSLSPNYGYTF. The CDR3 DNA reads as TGTGCCAGCAGCTTATCTCCTAACTATGGCTACACCTTC. Complete variable domain (other parts from reference TRBV7-6 and TRBJ1-2): GAGVSQSPRYKVTKRGQDVALRCDPISGHVSLYWYRQALGQGPEFLTYFNYEAQQDKSGLPNDRFSAERPEGSISTLTIQRTEQRDSAMYRCASSLSPNYGYTFGSGTRLTVV.

This clonotype was seen many times. The rearrangement links TRBV12-3 or TRBV12-4 to TRBJ2-2, with D uncertain. Trimming stripped 2 bases from V and 5 bases from J, with 6 bases between. The CDR3 runs to 13 residues. The DNA for the CDR3 is TGTGCCAGCAGTTTAATCAGTACCGGGGAGCTGTTTTTT. It is translated as CASSLISTGELFF.